A selection of T cell receptor beta chains follows, all from one sample in a study of blood T cell repertoires in COVID-19. The table came from immunoSEQ multiplex PCR; TCRdb's copy has only in-frame clones and leaves some out. The data hold 120,000 to 150,000 clones, with around 86% observed a single time. Material: peripheral blood. These receptor sequences come from a human donor in a cohort sampled during active COVID-19. CDR3s include the opening cysteine and the closing phenylalanine or tryptophan. The D gene is left open where the match is weak. Clone size appears in some rows only: once, few, many, or a class for an expanded clone.

v_call,clone_size,j_call,d_call,cdr3_length,cdr3_nt,cdr3_aa
TRBV6-1,few,TRBJ1-3,.,14,TGTGCCAGCAGTTGGAGTGTCGAGGGAAACACCATATATTTT,CASSWSVEGNTIYF
TRBV11-3,.,TRBJ2-5,TRBD1,16,TGTGCCAGCAGCTATGGGACAGGGGTTACCGAAGAGACCCAGTACTTC,CASSYGTGVTEETQYF
TRBV28,once,TRBJ2-7,.,12,TGTGCCAGCAGTTTGGCTGGGGCCAAGCAGTACTTC,CASSLAGAKQYF
TRBV19,.,TRBJ2-7,.,14,TGTGCCAGTAGTATAGGAGGCGGTGCCTACGAGCAGTACTTC,CASSIGGGAYEQYF
TRBV11-2,.,TRBJ2-5,.,16,TGTGCCAGCAATTCGGGGGGCAGGGGCCGGGAAGAGACCCAGTACTTC,CASNSGGRGREETQYF
TRBV28,.,TRBJ1-2,.,15,TGTGCCAGCAGTTTATGGTCCAGGGCCCACTATGGCTACACCTTC,CASSLWSRAHYGYTF
TRBV7-3,.,TRBJ2-2,TRBD1,15,TGTGCCAGCAGCTTACTTGGACAGGCCACCGGGGAGCTGTTTTTT,CASSLLGQATGELFF
TRBV4-2,.,TRBJ2-7,.,14,TGTGCCAGCAGCCAAGCCGGGACAACCTACGAGCAGTACTTC,CASSQAGTTYEQYF
TRBV6-6,.,TRBJ1-1,.,14,TGTGCCAGCAGTTACCCAGGGGCGAACACTGAAGCTTTCTTT,CASSYPGANTEAFF
TRBV7-3,many,TRBJ2-7,TRBD1,12,TGTGCCAGCAGCTTAGGACAGGGGAAGCAGTACTTC,CASSLGQGKQYF
TRBV5-6,few,TRBJ1-5,.,16,TGTGCCAGCAGCTTGCGACTGAGAGGAGTTACCCAGCCCCAGCATTTT,CASSLRLRGVTQPQHF
TRBV5-1,.,TRBJ2-3,TRBD2,18,TGCGCCAGCAGCCTGAGTGGACGAGCGGGAGGGATCACAGATACGCAGTATTTT,CASSLSGRAGGITDTQYF
TRBV29-1,.,TRBJ2-2,TRBD1,13,TGCAGCGTTGGACAGGGGGTCGCCGGGGAGCTGTTTTTT,CSVGQGVAGELFF
TRBV28,.,TRBJ1-6,.,14,TGTGCCAGCAGTTTGGGGGGGCGGAATTCACCCCTCCACTTT,CASSLGGRNSPLHF
TRBV11-3,few,TRBJ2-3,.,15,TGTGCCAGCAGCCGGGACACCCTGAGCACAGATACGCAGTATTTT,CASSRDTLSTDTQYF
TRBV5-1,.,TRBJ2-1,.,15,TGCGCCAGCACCATGGACAGTCCCGGTCACAATGAGCAGTTCTTC,CASTMDSPGHNEQFF
TRBV5-4,.,TRBJ2-1,TRBD2,13,TGTGCCAGCAGCTTGAGCGGGGTAAATGAGCAGTTCTTC,CASSLSGVNEQFF
TRBV28,.,TRBJ2-5,TRBD2,16,TGTGCCAGCAGTTTATCCTATGGACTAGCGGAAGAGACCCAGTACTTC,CASSLSYGLAEETQYF
TRBV10-1,.,TRBJ2-7,TRBD1,12,TGCGCCAGCAGCGGGACAGGGGGCGAGCAGTACTTC,CASSGTGGEQYF
TRBV5-6,few,TRBJ1-1,TRBD1,12,TGTGCCAGCAGCCCAGGGGGGACTGAAGCTTTCTTT,CASSPGGTEAFF
TRBV15,.,TRBJ2-1,TRBD1,15,TGTGCCACCAGCAGAGACAGGGGGCCATACAATGAGCAGTTCTTC,CATSRDRGPYNEQFF
TRBV29-1,.,TRBJ1-1,.,14,TGCAGCGTTCACAGGGCGGGCCTGGTGACTGAAGCTTTCTTT,CSVHRAGLVTEAFF
TRBV4-2,few,TRBJ2-1,.,15,TGTGCCAGCAGCCAAGAGGAGGCCTCCTACAATGAGCAGTTCTTC,CASSQEEASYNEQFF
TRBV2,.,TRBJ2-3,.,17,TGTGCCAGCAGTGAAAGAGGGCACCAAATCCTCACAGATACGCAGTATTTT,CASSERGHQILTDTQYF
TRBV19,.,TRBJ1-2,TRBD1,15,TGTGCCAGTAGTAAGGACAGGGGGCTTAACTATGGCTACACCTTC,CASSKDRGLNYGYTF
TRBV7-9,.,TRBJ2-5,TRBD1,14,TGTGCCAGCAGCTTGGGACAGGGGTTGGAGACCCAGTACTTC,CASSLGQGLETQYF
TRBV6-6,once,TRBJ2-7,.,14,TGTGCCAGCAGTTACTCGAGTAACAGGTACGAGCAGTACTTC,CASSYSSNRYEQYF
TRBV27,.,TRBJ2-7,.,15,TGTGCCAGCAGTTTTAGAAGCGGCGGACCCTACGAGCAGTACTTC,CASSFRSGGPYEQYF
TRBV7-2,.,TRBJ1-2,.,14,TGTGCCAGCAGCTTAGCGGGGAGAGACTATGGCTACACCTTC,CASSLAGRDYGYTF
TRBV5-1,.,TRBJ2-5,TRBD1,15,TGCGCCAGCAGCTTCCGGGACAGGGAGAAGGAGACCCAGTACTTC,CASSFRDREKETQYF
TRBV10-3,.,TRBJ2-3,TRBD2,15,TGTGCCATCAGTGCCCGCCGGGGGGAATCAGATACGCAGTATTTT,CAISARRGESDTQYF
TRBV10-2,.,TRBJ1-2,.,13,TGCGCCAGCAGTAAGGGCCCCAGGGATGGCTACACCTTC,CASSKGPRDGYTF
TRBV7-8,.,TRBJ2-4,.,14,TGTGCCAGCAGCTTTGGACTCGGTAAAAACATTCAGTACTTC,CASSFGLGKNIQYF
TRBV4-1,.,TRBJ1-2,.,16,TGCGCCAGCAGCCAAGAAGAGGGACTCTTAAACTATGGCTACACCTTC,CASSQEEGLLNYGYTF
TRBV3-1/TRBV3-2,.,TRBJ1-2,TRBD1,14,TGTGCCAGCAGCCCTGGCCTCCGGGACAGTGGCTACACCTTC,CASSPGLRDSGYTF
TRBV13,.,TRBJ2-4,TRBD1,14,TGTGCCAGCACCCTACGACAGGGGCGAAACATTCAGTACTTC,CASTLRQGRNIQYF
TRBV28,.,TRBJ2-7,TRBD1,13,TGTGCCAGCAGTTTATTGGGACAGCCCCAGCAGTACTTC,CASSLLGQPQQYF
TRBV12-3/TRBV12-4,.,TRBJ1-1,.,11,TGTGCCAGCCATCTCACGGGGGAAGCTTTCTTT,CASHLTGEAFF
TRBV27,.,TRBJ2-7,.,14,TGTGCCAGCAGCCGGAGGGGGGGGACCAACGAGCAGTACTTC,CASSRRGGTNEQYF
TRBV28,few,TRBJ2-1,TRBD2,14,TGTGCCAGCAGATTGACTAGCTCTTACAATGAGCAGTTCTTC,CASRLTSSYNEQFF
TRBV30,.,TRBJ1-2,.,15,TGTGCCTGGGAGCCCGGGACACCTACCACTTATGGCTACACCTTC,CAWEPGTPTTYGYTF
TRBV5-1,.,TRBJ2-5,TRBD1,16,TGCGCCAGCAGCTTGGCGACAGGGACCTACCAAGAGACCCAGTACTTC,CASSLATGTYQETQYF
TRBV28,.,TRBJ1-5,.,14,TGTGCCAGCAGGTCCGCGGTCGATCATCAGCCCCAGCATTTT,CASRSAVDHQPQHF
TRBV6-5,.,TRBJ1-5,.,14,TGTGCCAGCGGCGGGGTGACGGGCGGACAGCCCCAGCATTTT,CASGGVTGGQPQHF
TRBV27,.,TRBJ1-5,.,14,TGTGCCAGCAGTTTAACAGGGTCGATCCAGCCCCAGCATTTT,CASSLTGSIQPQHF
TRBV3-1/TRBV3-2,.,TRBJ2-1,.,15,TGTGCCAGCAGCCAGAACGGGATGTCGTACAATGAGCAGTTCTTC,CASSQNGMSYNEQFF
TRBV13,.,TRBJ2-3,TRBD1,15,TGTGCCAGCAGCTTAGGGGACAGGGGCGCAGATACGCAGTATTTT,CASSLGDRGADTQYF
TRBV19,.,TRBJ1-5,.,15,TGTGCCAGTACATATGCAGTCGGGGGTCACCAGCCCCAGCATTTT,CASTYAVGGHQPQHF
TRBV5-1,.,TRBJ2-2,TRBD1,15,TGCGCCAGCAGCTTGGGACAGGGTGGTACCGGGGAGCTGTTTTTT,CASSLGQGGTGELFF
TRBV11-3,.,TRBJ1-1,.,13,TGTGCCAGCAGCTTAGAACAGTCCACTGAAGCTTTCTTT,CASSLEQSTEAFF
TRBV6-6,.,TRBJ2-2,TRBD2,15,TGTGCCAGCAGTTACTGGGGGAGGGCCACCGGGGAGCTGTTTTTT,CASSYWGRATGELFF
TRBV29-1,.,TRBJ1-1,TRBD1,14,TGCAGCGGCGGGACAGGGGGCGTGAACACTGAAGCTTTCTTT,CSGGTGGVNTEAFF
TRBV9,.,TRBJ1-6,TRBD1,16,TGTGCCAGCAGCGTAGATTCAGGGGGGTATCGATCACCCCTCCACTTT,CASSVDSGGYRSPLHF